The 7 T cell receptor beta chains below were found in one sample sequenced in a study of CD8+CD57+ T cells in acquired aplastic anemia. The template for TCR beta VDJ and CDR3 sequence profiling was genomic DNA. Each CDR3 protein is one row after TCRdb ran MiXCR on the reads. The sample shows 200,000 to 250,000 distinct CDR3 sequences, about half of them seen only once. Patients selected for sequencing had displayed CD8+CD57+ cell expansion by flow cytometry. Sequencing input: sorted CD4+, CD8+, or CD8+CD57+ T cells (not recorded which) from PBMCs. These receptors came from a human donor with aplastic anemia.

The rearrangement uses TRBV19 and TRBJ2-5; 11 positions match TRBD1. The CDR3 is 17 residues long. Germline-derived CDR1 and CDR2 are LNHDA and SQIVND (reference sequence). With V trimmed by 5 bases and J by 5 bases, 13 bases remained unmatched. The CDR3 bases are TGTGCCAGTAGTCCGACCTCCGGGACAGGGGGACTGGAGACCCAGTACTTC. Translating it yields CASSPTSGTGGLETQYF.

V usage is TRBV12-3 or TRBV12-4 and J usage is TRBJ2-7; D gene ambiguous. V dropped 5 bases and J dropped 5 bases, with 16 bases sitting between them. This CDR3 is 14 amino acids long. DNA for the CDR3: TGTGCCAGCAGTGTGATTGGTAGGGTCCACGAGCAGTACTTC. This sequence encodes CASSVIGRVHEQYF.

About this clonotype itself: A much larger clone sits a single nucleotide away, making a read error possible. The rearrangement joins TRBV6-6 to TRBJ1-5; TRBD1 matches 8 bases. This CDR3 has 16 residues. The V gene's germline CDR1 is MNHNY and CDR2 SVGAGI (reference sequence). The CDR3: CAISSSGGAGNQPQHF. In DNA form, the CDR3 reads TGTGCCATCAGTTCCTCAGGGGGCGCAGGCAATCAGCCCCAGCATTTT.

The chain links TRBV10-1 to TRBJ1-1; D remains ambiguous. The CDR3 covers 13 residues. The V gene lost 3 bases and the J gene lost 10 bases, with 15 bases spanning the gap. Germline V lookup: CDR1 WNHNN, CDR2 SYGVQD (reference sequence). Here the CDR3 reads CASSDLYDAGAFF. The CDR3 region has the DNA TGCGCCAGCAGTGATCTTTATGACGCTGGAGCTTTCTTT.

The rearrangement links TRBV19 to TRBJ1-1, with 9 positions matching TRBD1. CDR1 and CDR2 from the germline V gene are LNHDA and SQIVND (reference sequence). The CDR3 contains 14 residues. The V and J ends lost 4 bases and 5 bases, in that order; junction bases with no gene match: 5. The CDR3 nucleotides read TGTGCCAGTAGTACTAGACAGGGGGGGACTGAAGCTTTCTTT. As protein: CASSTRQGGTEAFF.

This clonotype was detected ten times or more. This chain joins TRBV7-8 and TRBJ2-2; D is uncertain. V was shortened by 5 bases and J by 4 bases, with 8 bases between the two germline ends. The CDR3 length is 13 residues. Germline assignment: CDR1 SGHVS and CDR2 FQNEAQ. DNA for the CDR3: TGTGCCAGCAGCACAGAGCGCACCGGGGAGCTGTTTTTT. This translates into CASSTERTGELFF. Full variable domain (outside the CDR3, taken from reference TRBV7-8 and TRBJ2-2): GAGVSQSPRYKVAKRGQDVALRCDPISGHVSLFWYQQALGQGPEFLTYFQNEAQLDKSGLPSDRFFAERPEGSVSTLKIQRTQQEDSAVYLCASSTERTGELFFGEGSRLTVL.

This clonotype has at least ten counts. V usage is TRBV11-2 and J usage is TRBJ1-1, with D possibly TRBD1 on 5 matching bases. Trimming removed 1 base from V and 4 bases from J, with 10 bases in between. Germline V gene lookup returns CDR1 SGHAT and CDR2 FQNNGV. CDR3 length equals 14 residues. The CDR3 is CASSLAGISTEAFF. The CDR3 DNA is TGTGCCAGCAGCTTAGCAGGGATCAGCACTGAAGCTTTCTTT.